This passage covers 7 T cell receptor beta chains from one sample sequenced in a study of cytomegalovirus exposure and HLA in healthy donors (TCRdb year 2017). Libraries were built with the immunoSEQ multiplex PCR assay. The multiplex PCR relied on a mix of 60 forward primers for TCR Vbeta segments and 13 reverse primers for TCR Jbeta segments. Drawn from immuneACCESS, this table holds only the in-frame rearrangements with V and J called that TCRdb kept. Clones are partly lost; checked studies trace under half to an unresolved V gene and leave the rest unexplained. This sample lists about 120,000 clones; around 80% were detected once. Together, the top ten hold 0.2% to 0.25% of the sample. The sequencing sample was made of PBMCs. These receptors originate from a man in his fifties or sixties in good health and CMV-seronegative.

The chain links TRBV7-2 to TRBJ2-7, with D possibly being TRBD2 (6 bases). V shed 5 bases and J shed 3 bases, with 17 bases lying between them. Germline-derived CDR1 and CDR2 are SGHTA and FQGNSA. The CDR3 runs to 15 residues. The chain's CDR3 is CASSPSGGSGYEQYF. The DNA for the CDR3 is TGTGCCAGCAGCCCCTCCGGGGGTAGCGGCTACGAGCAGTACTTC.

Points on this clone: The junction differs from germline at one of its ends, possibly a read error. The chain links TRBV7-7 to TRBJ2-6; possibly TRBD2 for D (5 bases). CDR3 length: 18 amino acids. Germline V CDR1 and CDR2: SSHAT, FNYEAQ (reference sequence). This CDR3 reads CASSLNVAGDSGANVLTF. The DNA of the CDR3 is TGTGCTAGCAGCTTAAACGTGGCCGGGGACTCTGGGGCCAACGTCCTGACTTTC.

The chain employs TRBV7-2 and TRBJ1-5; TRBD1 aligns across 7 bases. This CDR3 contains 16 residues. Germline CDR1 and CDR2: SGHTA and FQGNSA. The junction had 6 bases not matched to a gene; V was cut back by 1 base and J by 3 bases. The CDR3 here is CASSLGQGSLNQPQHF. CDR3 DNA: TGTGCCAGCAGCTTAGGACAGGGAAGCCTCAATCAGCCCCAGCATTTT.

This clone was counted a single time. The V gene is TRBV12-5, the J gene TRBJ1-2; 8 bases align to TRBD1. The junction had 7 bases not matched to a gene; V was cut back by 6 bases and J by 4 bases. The CDR3 has 14 amino acids. Per the germline V gene, CDR1 is LGHNT and CDR2 is FRNRAP. CDR3 coding DNA: TGTGCTAGTGGACCGGACAGGGCAATCTATGGCTACACCTTC. Translated, it gives CASGPDRAIYGYTF.

The chain joins TRBV4-2 to TRBJ1-1; D unresolved. With 4 bases removed from V and 3 bases from J, the gap between germline ends came to 9 bases. Germline CDR1 LGHNA, CDR2 YNFKEQ. The CDR3 totals 13 residues. The CDR3 DNA reads as TGTGCCAGCAGCCGCGTAACGGACACTGAAGCTTTCTTT. Protein sequence: CASSRVTDTEAFF.

V usage is TRBV19 and J usage is TRBJ2-7, with 8 bases that match TRBD2. V lost 4 bases and J lost 1; bases outside the gene matches: 15. Germline CDR1 LNHDA, CDR2 SQIVND (reference sequence). CDR3 length: 18 amino acids. The CDR3 sequence: CASSTPSGGRSRSYEQYF. Here the CDR3 DNA reads TGTGCCAGTAGTACTCCGAGCGGGGGCCGATCCAGGTCCTACGAGCAGTACTTC.

V and J are TRBV7-2 and TRBJ2-1, with TRBD2 matching over 14 bases. CDR1 is SGHTA and CDR2 is FQGNSA in the germline V gene. The CDR3 covers 14 residues. V shed 8 bases and J 10 bases; nucleotides not matched to a gene: 7. CDR3 sequence: CASDRLAGGKEQFF. The CDR3 DNA follows: TGTGCCAGCGACAGACTAGCGGGGGGGAAGGAGCAGTTCTTC.